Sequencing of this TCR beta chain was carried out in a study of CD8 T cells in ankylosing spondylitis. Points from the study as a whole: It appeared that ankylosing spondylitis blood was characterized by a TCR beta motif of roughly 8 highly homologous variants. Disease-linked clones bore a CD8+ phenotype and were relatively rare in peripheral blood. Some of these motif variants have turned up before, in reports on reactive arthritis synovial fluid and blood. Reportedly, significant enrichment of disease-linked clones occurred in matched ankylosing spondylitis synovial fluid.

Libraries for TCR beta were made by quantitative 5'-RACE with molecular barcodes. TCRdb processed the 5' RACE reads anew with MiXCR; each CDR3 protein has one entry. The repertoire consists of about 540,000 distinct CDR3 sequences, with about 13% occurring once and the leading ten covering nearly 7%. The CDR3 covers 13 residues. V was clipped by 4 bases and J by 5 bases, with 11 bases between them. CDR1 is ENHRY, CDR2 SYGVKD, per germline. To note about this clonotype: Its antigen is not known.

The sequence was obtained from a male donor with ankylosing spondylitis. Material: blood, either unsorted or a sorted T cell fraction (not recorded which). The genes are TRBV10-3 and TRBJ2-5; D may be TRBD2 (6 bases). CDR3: CAISAGVGETQYF. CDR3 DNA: TGTGCCATCAGTGCGGGAGTTGGCGAGACCCAGTACTTC.